One sample yielded the 22 T cell receptor beta chains listed below, sequenced in a study of OX40 agonist ivuxolimab in advanced cancers. Sequencing was performed with immunoSEQ multiplex PCR; in TCRdb, only in-frame clones are kept and a portion is missing. The sample holds roughly 67,000 clones; 87% are singletons and the top ten take 0.38%. Specimen: CD4+ or CD8+ T cells sorted from blood, collected in a trial of the OX40 agonist ivuxolimab. These receptors all stem from an adult with an advanced solid tumor such as melanoma, head and neck, liver or kidney cancer.

J is TRBJ1-1 and V is TRBV5-1; 10 bases align to TRBD1. Per the germline V gene, CDR1 is SGHRS and CDR2 is YFSETQ. The CDR3 has 14 amino acids. Trimming removed 3 bases from V and 4 bases from J; junction bases left unmatched: 3. CDR3 bases: TGCGCCAGCAGCTCCAGGGACAGGGGCACTGAAGCTTTCTTT. Amino acid sequence: CASSSRDRGTEAFF.

The chain is built from TRBV4-1 and TRBJ1-5; the D gene is possibly TRBD1 (5 bases). The germline gives CDR1 MGHRA, CDR2 YSYEKL. V lost 0 bases, J lost 4 bases, and 7 bases lay in between. The CDR3 is made up of 14 amino acids. CDR3 nucleotides: TGCGCCAGCAGCCAAGATGGGGGGAATCAGCCCCAGCATTTT. Translating gives CASSQDGGNQPQHF.

This clone was seen a handful of times. The V call is TRBV6-5, the J call TRBJ1-2; D call uncertain. The CDR3 extends over 15 amino acids. Looked up from germline, CDR1 is MNHEY and CDR2 is SVGAGI. V lost 0 bases to trimming and J lost 4 bases, with 12 bases between them. The CDR3 spells CASSYSRSGIYGYTF. The CDR3 DNA follows: TGTGCCAGCAGTTACTCGCGATCGGGGATCTATGGCTACACCTTC.

The chain joins TRBV11-2 to TRBJ1-2, with 7 bases fitting TRBD1. The CDR3 sequence is 14 residues long. V shed 0 bases and J 5 bases; nucleotides not matched to a gene: 3. In germline, CDR1 is SGHAT, CDR2 FQNNGV. In nucleotides, the CDR3 is TGTGCCAGCAGCTTAGAACAGGGGAGGTATGGCTACACCTTC. Its translation is CASSLEQGRYGYTF.

This rearrangement joins TRBV12-5 to TRBJ2-2, with D unresolved. Trimming removed 1 base at V and 3 bases at J, with 6 bases between. CDR3 length: 14 amino acids. The germline V gene encodes CDR1 LGHNT and CDR2 FRNRAP. The CDR3 here is CASGLDRYTGELFF. The CDR3 DNA is TGTGCTAGTGGTTTGGATCGCTACACCGGGGAGCTGTTTTTT. The full variable domain, its missing parts supplied by reference TRBV12-5 and TRBJ2-2, is DARVTQTPRHKVTEMGQEVTMRCQPILGHNTVFWYRQTMMQGLELLAYFRNRAPLDDSGMPKDRFSAEMPDATLATLKIQPSEPRDSAVYFCASGLDRYTGELFFGEGSRLTVL.

J is TRBJ1-2 and V is TRBV30, with TRBD1 as a possible D gene (6 bases). CDR3 size: 15 residues. V was clipped by 4 bases and J by 0 bases, with 15 bases between them. Germline CDR1 GTSNPN, CDR2 SVGIG (reference sequence). CDR3 protein: CAWNTLDSTNYGYTF. The CDR3 region has the DNA TGTGCCTGGAACACCTTGGACAGCACTAACTATGGCTACACCTTC.

The V and J genes are TRBV15 and TRBJ1-5, with TRBD1 identical over 8 bases. Unmatched junction bases numbered 9, after V lost 6 bases and J lost 5 bases. In germline, CDR1 is LNHNV, CDR2 YYDKDF (reference sequence). The CDR3 has 15 amino acids. The CDR3 sequence is CATSTGQGGYQPQHF. Written as DNA, the CDR3 is TGTGCCACCAGTACCGGACAGGGAGGATATCAGCCCCAGCATTTT.

This chain links TRBV29-1 with TRBJ2-3, with D unresolved. From germline, CDR1 is SQVTM and CDR2 ANQGSEA. Trimming removed 3 bases at V and 0 bases at J, with 7 bases between. The CDR3 runs to 13 residues. CDR3 DNA: TGCAGCGTTGACGACGGCAGCACAGATACGCAGTATTTT. Its translation is CSVDDGSTDTQYF.

This clone came up a few times. The DNA for the CDR3 is TGTGCCAGCAGTACTGCCGGGACCAGGCGTAATTCACCCCTCCACTTT. It specifies CASSTAGTRRNSPLHF. V usage is TRBV2 and J usage is TRBJ1-6, with D possibly TRBD1 on 5 matching bases. Germline CDR1 is SNHLY and CDR2 is FYNNEI. This CDR3 spans 16 amino acids. Trimming removed 5 bases from V and 6 bases from J, with 17 bases in between.

The gene calls are TRBV29-1 and TRBJ2-7; D is uncertain. Germline V lookup: CDR1 SQVTM, CDR2 ANQGSEA. The V end lost 2 bases, the J end lost 1 base, and 9 bases lay between the germline ends. The CDR3 spans 13 residues. The chain's CDR3 is CSVENPGSYEQYF. The CDR3 DNA follows: TGCAGCGTTGAAAATCCGGGTTCCTACGAGCAGTACTTC.

This chain uses TRBV23-1 with TRBJ2-5; D is perhaps TRBD1 (5 bases). TRBV23-1 is treated as an ORF (open reading frame) with a function not yet certain. Trimming stripped 2 bases from V and 2 bases from J, with 18 bases between. The CDR3 is made up of 17 amino acids. This chain's CDR3 is CASSQITAQDTQETQYF. CDR3 sequence (DNA): TGCGCCAGCAGTCAAATCACGGCCCAGGACACTCAAGAGACCCAGTACTTC.

The chain has TRBV5-1 and TRBJ2-2; D gene uncertain. CDR1 SGHRS and CDR2 YFSETQ come from the germline V gene. The CDR3 length is 15 residues. V was pared by 0 bases and J by 6 bases, with 12 bases between. This chain's CDR3 is CASSLVQQQSGELFF. In DNA, the CDR3 is TGCGCCAGCAGCTTGGTTCAGCAGCAGTCCGGGGAGCTGTTTTTT.

The J gene is TRBJ2-5, the V gene TRBV6-1; 9 bases agree with TRBD2. V dropped 9 bases and J dropped 2; count of bases not matched to a gene: 10. The CDR3 is made up of 15 amino acids. Germline V CDR1 and CDR2: MNHNS, SASEGT. The CDR3 sequence is CARPPTSGRQETQYF. CDR3 nucleotides: TGTGCCAGGCCCCCCACTAGCGGGCGGCAAGAGACCCAGTACTTC.

The chain joins TRBV15 to TRBJ1-5; TRBD1 is a possible D gene (5 bases). The germline gives CDR1 LNHNV, CDR2 YYDKDF (reference sequence). V gave up 1 base and J gave up 9 bases, with 7 bases separating them. This CDR3 is 12 amino acids long. The CDR3 here is CATSRGGGPQHF. In nucleotides, the CDR3 is TGTGCCACCAGCAGAGGGGGGGGGCCCCAGCATTTT.

This clone has only one observation. The chain combines TRBV7-9 with TRBJ1-4; 10 bases are shared with TRBD1. Unmatched junction bases numbered 5, after V lost 7 bases and J lost 0 bases. The germline V gene encodes CDR1 SEHNR and CDR2 FQNEAQ (reference sequence). This CDR3 is 16 amino acids long. The CDR3 DNA reads TGTGCCAGCACCTTGACAGGGGGCGCAACTAATGAAAAACTGTTTTTT. Translating it yields CASTLTGGATNEKLFF.

This sequence joins TRBV4-2 and TRBJ2-7; D is perhaps TRBD1 (5 bases). Looked up from germline, CDR1 is LGHNA and CDR2 is YNFKEQ. This CDR3 is 15 amino acids long. V dropped 0 bases and J dropped 4 bases, with 13 bases sitting between them. Here the CDR3 reads CASSQDPETVYEQYF. The DNA for the CDR3 is TGTGCCAGCAGCCAAGATCCTGAGACAGTGTACGAGCAGTACTTC.

The V call is TRBV5-1, the J call TRBJ1-2; tentative D call: TRBD1 (5 bases). The CDR3 runs to 13 residues. V gave up 4 bases and J gave up 2 bases, with 9 bases separating them. CDR1 is SGHRS and CDR2 is YFSETQ in the germline V gene. CDR3 DNA: TGCGCCAGCAGCAGCCGGGACAACTATGGCTACACCTTC. It is translated as CASSSRDNYGYTF.

The rearrangement joins TRBV23-1 to TRBJ2-3; no clear D. TRBV23-1 is known as an ORF, though its function is uncertain. This CDR3 spans 17 amino acids. Trimming shortened V by 6 bases and J by 2 bases, and 21 bases separated the two germline ends. CDR3 nucleotides: TGCGCCAGCAGCCCCTTTAAGAACAGACCAAACACAGATACGCAGTATTTT. This sequence encodes CASSPFKNRPNTDTQYF.

This chain joins TRBV20-1 and TRBJ2-1; the D gene is possibly TRBD2 (6 bases). The CDR3 runs to 11 residues. Germline lookup yields CDR1 DFQATT and CDR2 SNEGSKA (reference sequence). Trimming took off 8 bases at V and 5 bases at J, with 10 bases between the two ends. In DNA form, the CDR3 reads TGCAGTCCGGGGGTCAACAATGAGCAGTTCTTC. Translation: CSPGVNNEQFF.

This clone was counted a few times. This chain joins TRBV5-4 and TRBJ2-1; D remains ambiguous. The CDR3 is 13 residues long. Trimming took 0 bases from V and 9 from J, leaving 10 bases between them. Germline V lookup: CDR1 SGHNT, CDR2 YYREEE (reference sequence). The CDR3 reads CASSLVVVGEQFF. CDR3 bases: TGTGCCAGCAGCTTGGTAGTAGTTGGTGAGCAGTTCTTC.

The chain carries TRBV5-1 and TRBJ2-6; 8 bases match TRBD2. Trimming took 1 base from V and 4 from J; bases not matched to a gene: 13. Germline CDR1 SGHRS, CDR2 YFSETQ. The CDR3 is 19 residues long. In DNA form, the CDR3 reads TGCGCCAGCAGCTTGAAGACGGGGGGGCCTGTATCAGGGGCCAACGTCCTGACTTTC. Translation: CASSLKTGGPVSGANVLTF.

This chain connects TRBV29-1 to TRBJ2-4, with D perhaps matching TRBD1 (7 bases). Trimming took 5 bases from V and 0 from J, leaving 11 bases between them. From germline, CDR1 is SQVTM and CDR2 ANQGSEA. The CDR3 sequence is 14 residues long. The CDR3 coding sequence is TGCAGCGTTCGCCAGGGGGGAGCCAAAAACATTCAGTACTTC. Its protein is CSVRQGGAKNIQYF.